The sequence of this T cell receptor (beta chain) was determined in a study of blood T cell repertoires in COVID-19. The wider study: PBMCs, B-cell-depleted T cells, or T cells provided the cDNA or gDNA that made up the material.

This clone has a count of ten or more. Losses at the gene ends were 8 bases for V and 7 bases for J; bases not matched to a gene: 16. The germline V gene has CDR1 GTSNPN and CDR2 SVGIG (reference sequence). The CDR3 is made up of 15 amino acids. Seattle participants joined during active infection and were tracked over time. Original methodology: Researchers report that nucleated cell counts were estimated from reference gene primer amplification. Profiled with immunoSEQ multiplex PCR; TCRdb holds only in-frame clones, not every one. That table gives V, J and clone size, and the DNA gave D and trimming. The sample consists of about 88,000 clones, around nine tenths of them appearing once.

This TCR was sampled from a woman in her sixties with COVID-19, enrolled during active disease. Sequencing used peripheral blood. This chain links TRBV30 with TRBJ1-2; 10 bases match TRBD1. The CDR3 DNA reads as TGTGCCGGCCCCGGGACAGGGGAAATTGTTGCTGGCTACACCTTC. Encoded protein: CAGPGTGEIVAGYTF.